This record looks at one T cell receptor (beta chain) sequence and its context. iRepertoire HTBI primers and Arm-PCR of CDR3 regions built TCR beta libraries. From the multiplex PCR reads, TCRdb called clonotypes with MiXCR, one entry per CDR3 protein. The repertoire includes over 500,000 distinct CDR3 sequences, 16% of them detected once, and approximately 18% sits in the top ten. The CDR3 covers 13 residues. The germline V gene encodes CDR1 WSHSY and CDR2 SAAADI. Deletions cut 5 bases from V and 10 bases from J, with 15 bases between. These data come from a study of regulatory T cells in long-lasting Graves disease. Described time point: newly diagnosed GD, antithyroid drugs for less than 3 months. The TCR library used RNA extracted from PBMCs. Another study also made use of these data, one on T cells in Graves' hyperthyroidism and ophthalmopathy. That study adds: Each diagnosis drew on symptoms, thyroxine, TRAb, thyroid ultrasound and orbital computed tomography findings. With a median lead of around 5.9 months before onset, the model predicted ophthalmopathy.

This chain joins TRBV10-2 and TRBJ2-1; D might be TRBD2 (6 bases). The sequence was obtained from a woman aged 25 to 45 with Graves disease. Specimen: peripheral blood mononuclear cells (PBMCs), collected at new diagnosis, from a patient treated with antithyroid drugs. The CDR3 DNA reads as TGCGCCAGCAGTCGGTCGGGAGTCCCCGAGCAGTTCTTC. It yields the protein CASSRSGVPEQFF.